The 5 T cell receptor beta chains below were found in one sample sequenced in a study of beta chain features in type 1 diabetes. The authors reverse transcribed all of the isolated RNA, so sequencing captured expressed TCRB transcripts. The protocol was immunoSEQ multiplex PCR, while the TCRdb copy is restricted to in-frame clones and leaves out a portion. This table holds some 190,000 clones, roughly 8% found once. General study findings and limits: The study found moderately but significantly shorter TCRB CDR3s in all four CD4+ subsets of Type 1 diabetes patients.

Their recognized antigens are unknown. What was sequenced was central memory CD4+ T cells from blood. The source is a man between 18 and 29 years old with type 1 diabetes.

This clone showed up many times. CDR3 in DNA: TGTGCCAGCAGCTCGTCGTCGAGAGGGGGCCTAGGCACTGAAGCTTTCTTT. It yields the protein CASSSSSRGGLGTEAFF. The chain links TRBV5-6 to TRBJ1-1; 7 nucleotides align to TRBD1. Germline V lookup: CDR1 SGHDT, CDR2 YYEEEE. Germline trimming cut 3 bases from V and 4 bases from J; bases unmatched to any gene: 15. The length of the CDR3 is 17 residues. The variable domain in full, completed from reference TRBV5-6 and TRBJ1-1, reads DAGVTQSPTHLIKTRGQQVTLRCSPKSGHDTVSWYQQALGQGPQFIFQYYEEEERQRGNFPDRFSGHQFPNYSSELNVNALLLGDSALYLCASSSSSRGGLGTEAFFGQGTRLTVV.

Details on this clone: Other DNA variants within this sample encode the same CDR3. The V gene is TRBV15, the J gene TRBJ2-1; TRBD1 matches 7 bases. Germline-derived CDR1 and CDR2 are LNHNV and YYDKDF (reference sequence). The CDR3 runs 16 residues. Losses at the gene ends were 0 bases for V and 3 bases for J; bases not matched to a gene: 5. CDR3 protein: CATSRDLAGGYNEQFF. The CDR3, as DNA: TGTGCCACCAGCAGAGATCTCGCAGGGGGCTACAATGAGCAGTTCTTC.

This clone has more than one count but fewer than ten. The chain is built from TRBV6-1 and TRBJ2-1, with D possibly being TRBD1 (6 bases). Trimming cost V 4 bases and J 7 bases, with 14 bases left between them. Germline assignment: CDR1 MNHNS and CDR2 SASEGT. The CDR3 loop spans 14 amino acids. The CDR3 sequence: CASSATGSGNEQFF. In DNA, the CDR3 is TGTGCCAGCAGTGCTACAGGGTCGGGGAATGAGCAGTTCTTC.

This clone has only a few counts. The V call is TRBV28, the J call TRBJ1-6; D is uncertain. The germline V gene encodes CDR1 MDHEN and CDR2 SYDVKM. This CDR3 contains 15 residues. The ends were cut back, 7 bases at V and 8 bases at J, with 18 bases in the middle. CDR3 protein: CASKPAGSIDSPLHF. CDR3 DNA sequence: TGTGCCAGCAAGCCAGCGGGGTCGATAGATTCACCCCTCCACTTT.

This clone was seen a few times. The genes are TRBV28 and TRBJ2-1; 9 bases are a match to TRBD2. This CDR3 spans 14 amino acids. Germline trimming cut 11 bases from V and 6 bases from J; bases unmatched to any gene: 11. The V gene's germline CDR1 is MDHEN and CDR2 SYDVKM. The CDR3 sequence is CASQAGGPVNEQFF. In DNA, the CDR3 is TGTGCCTCGCAGGCGGGGGGGCCTGTCAATGAGCAGTTCTTC.